The clone carrying this T cell receptor beta chain came up many times. What it recognizes is unknown. The CDR3 is made up of 14 amino acids. The V end was cut by 4 bases, the J end by 4 bases, with 17 bases between. Germline CDR1 is SQVTM and CDR2 is ANQGSEA. This specimen belongs to a study of spatial heterogeneity in lung cancer. Looking at the study overall: The average count in raw reads for each unique TCR and UMI combination exceeded nine appearances.

Study-wide results and caveats: There were more appearances of ubiquitous expanded tumor TCRs in blood at resection than at follow-up.

The time point here: sample taken at primary tumor resection. The authors sequenced whole RNA from tumor, nontumor lung or frozen PBMC without sorting. TCRdb called the 5' RACE reads again in MiXCR, with one record for every CDR3 protein. The data show roughly 39,000 distinct CDR3 sequences, 6.5% to 7% seen once. The starting material was PBMCs, obtained at surgery. The source of this sequence is a female donor with early-stage non-small cell lung cancer. The V call is TRBV29-1, the J call TRBJ2-7; D is perhaps TRBD1 (5 bases). In DNA, the CDR3 is TGCAGCGTTGGGTTTGACGCAGGGCTTTACGAGCAGTACTTC. It translates to CSVGFDAGLYEQYF.